The source of this T cell receptor beta chain is a study of long-term antiretroviral therapy in people with HIV. Survey-level immunoSEQ v3.0 assays were run. TCRdb's table, derived via immunoSEQ multiplex PCR, lists solely in-frame clones and lacks some. The sample records 25,000 to 30,000 clones, approximately 93% being singletons. CDR3 size: 15 residues. Trimming took 4 bases from V and 0 from J, leaving 11 bases between them. From germline, CDR1 is MNHEY and CDR2 SVGAGI. The chain joins TRBV6-5 to TRBJ2-3; D is possibly TRBD2 (6 bases). Sequenced here: unsorted PBMCs, sampled roughly 6.5 years after starting antiretroviral therapy. The clonotype comes from a woman aged 40 to 49 with HIV. The CDR3 sequence is CASSWGGASTDTQYF. DNA of the CDR3: TGTGCCAGCAGTTGGGGCGGGGCTAGCACAGATACGCAGTATTTT.